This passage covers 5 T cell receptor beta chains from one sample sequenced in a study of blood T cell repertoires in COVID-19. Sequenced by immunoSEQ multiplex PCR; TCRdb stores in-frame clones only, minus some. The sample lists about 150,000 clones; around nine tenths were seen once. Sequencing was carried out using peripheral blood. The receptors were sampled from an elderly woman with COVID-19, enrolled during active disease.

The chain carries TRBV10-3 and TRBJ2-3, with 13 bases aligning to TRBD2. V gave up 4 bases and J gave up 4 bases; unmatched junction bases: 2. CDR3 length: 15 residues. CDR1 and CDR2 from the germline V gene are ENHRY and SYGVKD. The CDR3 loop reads CAISGTSGSPDTQYF. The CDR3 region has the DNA TGTGCCATCAGTGGGACTAGCGGGAGCCCAGATACGCAGTATTTT.

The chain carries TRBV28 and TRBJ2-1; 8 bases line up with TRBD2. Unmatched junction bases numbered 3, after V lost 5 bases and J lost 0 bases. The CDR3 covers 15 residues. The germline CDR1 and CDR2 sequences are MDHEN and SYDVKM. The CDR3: CASSGSGSSYNEQFF. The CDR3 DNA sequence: TGTGCCAGCAGTGGGAGCGGGAGCTCCTACAATGAGCAGTTCTTC.

The CDR3 nucleotides are TGCGCCAGCAGCTTGAGTAGCGTTGCTAGCGGGGGCTATGGGACCCAGTACTTC. Encoded protein: CASSLSSVASGGYGTQYF. This chain links TRBV5-1 with TRBJ2-5; 10 bases line up with TRBD2. CDR1 is SGHRS, CDR2 YFSETQ, per germline. Trimming at V came to 1 base and at J to 7 bases, leaving 16 bases not matched to a gene. The CDR3 totals 18 residues. Full variable domain (rest looked up from reference TRBV5-1 and TRBJ2-5): KAGVTQTPRYLIKTRGQQVTLSCSPISGHRSVSWYQQTPGQGLQFLFEYFSETQRNKGNFPGRFSGRQFSNSRSEMNVSTLELGDSALYLCASSLSSVASGGYGTQYFGPGTRLLVL.

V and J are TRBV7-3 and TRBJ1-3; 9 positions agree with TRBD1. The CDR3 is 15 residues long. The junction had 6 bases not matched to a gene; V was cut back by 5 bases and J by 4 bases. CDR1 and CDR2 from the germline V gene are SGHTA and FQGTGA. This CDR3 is CASSQDRGNGNTIYF. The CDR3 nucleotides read TGTGCCAGCAGCCAAGACAGGGGGAACGGAAACACCATATATTTT.

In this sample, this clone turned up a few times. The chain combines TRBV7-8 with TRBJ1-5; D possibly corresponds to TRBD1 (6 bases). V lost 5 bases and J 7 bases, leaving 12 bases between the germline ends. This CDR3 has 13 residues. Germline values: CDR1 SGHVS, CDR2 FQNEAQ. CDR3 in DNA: TGTGCCAGCAGCGTCCTCAGGGGCCAGCCCCAGCATTTT. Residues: CASSVLRGQPQHF.